The rows below give T cell receptor beta chains drawn from one sample of a study of blood T cell repertoires in COVID-19. Only in-frame clones appear in the TCRdb table, and some are missing; sequencing was by immunoSEQ multiplex PCR. The profile covers over 350,000 clones, with around 89% appearing a single time and more than 0.95% taken by the ten largest. Input material: PBMCs or T cells enriched from blood (not recorded which). The receptors come from a woman aged 18-35 years who had recovered from COVID-19. Each CDR3 is given with its conserved first and last residue. D genes are given only for firm matches. Rows may omit the clone size; those that give it use once, few, many or a size class.

clone_size: .; d_call: .; j_call: TRBJ1-5; v_call: TRBV12-3/TRBV12-4; cdr3_aa: CASGDNNQPQHF; cdr3_nt: TGTGCCAGCGGGGACAACAATCAGCCCCAGCATTTT
clone_size: .; d_call: TRBD1; j_call: TRBJ1-4; v_call: TRBV18; cdr3_aa: CASSPGTGDKYNLPWAIEKLFF; cdr3_nt: TGTGCCAGCTCACCCGGGACAGGGGATAAATACAACCTCCCGTGGGCGATTGAAAAACTGTTTTTT
clone_size: .; d_call: TRBD1; j_call: TRBJ1-1; v_call: TRBV5-1; cdr3_aa: CASSFGQGLTEAFF; cdr3_nt: TGCGCCAGCAGCTTCGGACAGGGGCTCACTGAAGCTTTCTTT
clone_size: .; d_call: .; j_call: TRBJ1-1; v_call: TRBV11-2; cdr3_aa: CASSRVRGWGLEENTEAFF; cdr3_nt: TGTGCCAGCAGCCGAGTACGGGGGTGGGGGTTAGAGGAGAACACTGAAGCTTTCTTT
clone_size: .; d_call: .; j_call: TRBJ1-4; v_call: TRBV11-2; cdr3_aa: CASRPNGQPDEKLFF; cdr3_nt: TGTGCCAGCAGGCCGAACGGACAGCCTGATGAAAAACTGTTTTTT
clone_size: .; d_call: TRBD1; j_call: TRBJ1-4; v_call: TRBV5-1; cdr3_aa: CASSFGTGSNEKLFF; cdr3_nt: TGCGCCAGCAGCTTCGGGACAGGTAGTAATGAAAAACTGTTTTTT
clone_size: .; d_call: TRBD1; j_call: TRBJ1-2; v_call: TRBV5-1; cdr3_aa: CASSSQGASYTF; cdr3_nt: TGCGCCAGCAGCTCCCAGGGGGCAAGCTACACCTTC
clone_size: .; d_call: TRBD1; j_call: TRBJ2-7; v_call: TRBV23-1; cdr3_aa: CASSQSLGDRGLSLLYEQYF; cdr3_nt: TGCGCCAGCAGTCAATCGTTAGGGGACAGAGGTCTTTCACTTCTCTACGAGCAGTACTTC
clone_size: .; d_call: .; j_call: TRBJ1-4; v_call: TRBV19; cdr3_aa: CASSIVGYRVSPEGEKLFF; cdr3_nt: TGTGCCAGTAGTATAGTCGGGTACAGGGTTTCCCCTGAGGGTGAAAAACTGTTTTTT
clone_size: .; d_call: .; j_call: TRBJ2-3; v_call: TRBV4-3; cdr3_aa: CASSQDGTGSTDTQYF; cdr3_nt: TGCGCCAGCAGCCAAGATGGAACGGGGAGCACAGATACGCAGTATTTT
clone_size: .; d_call: .; j_call: TRBJ1-2; v_call: TRBV14; cdr3_aa: CASSHRESNYGYTF; cdr3_nt: TGTGCCAGCAGCCATCGGGAGAGTAACTATGGCTACACCTTC
clone_size: .; d_call: .; j_call: TRBJ1-2; v_call: TRBV30; cdr3_aa: CAWRFSHSSYGYTF; cdr3_nt: TGTGCCTGGAGGTTCAGCCACAGCTCCTATGGCTACACCTTC
clone_size: .; d_call: .; j_call: TRBJ2-1; v_call: TRBV19; cdr3_aa: CASSILLGRYNEQFF; cdr3_nt: TGTGCCAGTAGTATCCTCCTAGGTAGGTACAATGAGCAGTTCTTC
clone_size: .; d_call: .; j_call: TRBJ1-4; v_call: TRBV2; cdr3_aa: CASRELGRGNEKLFF; cdr3_nt: TGTGCCAGCAGGGAACTGGGCCGGGGTAATGAAAAACTGTTTTTT
clone_size: .; d_call: .; j_call: TRBJ1-2; v_call: TRBV10-2; cdr3_aa: CASRPRQASYGYTF; cdr3_nt: TGCGCCAGCAGACCCCGGCAGGCCAGCTATGGCTACACCTTC
clone_size: .; d_call: TRBD1; j_call: TRBJ1-4; v_call: TRBV27; cdr3_aa: CASSIMTGTNEKLFF; cdr3_nt: TGTGCCAGCAGTATTATGACAGGGACTAATGAAAAACTGTTTTTT
clone_size: .; d_call: .; j_call: TRBJ2-7; v_call: TRBV7-2; cdr3_aa: CASSFPTGEYEQYF; cdr3_nt: TGTGCCAGCAGCTTTCCGACAGGAGAGTACGAGCAGTACTTC
clone_size: .; d_call: .; j_call: TRBJ1-2; v_call: TRBV12-3/TRBV12-4; cdr3_aa: CASSLGNYGYTF; cdr3_nt: TGTGCCAGCAGTCTGGGCAACTATGGCTACACCTTC
clone_size: .; d_call: TRBD2; j_call: TRBJ2-3; v_call: TRBV2; cdr3_aa: CASSELAGTDTQYF; cdr3_nt: TGTGCCAGCAGTGAACTAGCGGGCACAGATACGCAGTATTTT
clone_size: .; d_call: TRBD1; j_call: TRBJ1-5; v_call: TRBV6-2/TRBV6-3; cdr3_aa: CASSELGQESNQPQHF; cdr3_nt: TGTGCCAGCAGTGAGCTCGGACAGGAATCCAATCAGCCCCAGCATTTT
clone_size: .; d_call: .; j_call: TRBJ1-4; v_call: TRBV7-9; cdr3_aa: CASSLGPSGTNEKLFF; cdr3_nt: TGTGCCAGCAGCCTCGGCCCGAGCGGCACTAATGAAAAACTGTTTTTT
clone_size: .; d_call: TRBD1; j_call: TRBJ2-2; v_call: TRBV11-2; cdr3_aa: CASSYPLGQPRELFF; cdr3_nt: TGTGCCAGCAGCTACCCTTTGGGACAGCCCCGGGAGCTGTTTTTT
clone_size: .; d_call: TRBD1; j_call: TRBJ2-7; v_call: TRBV19; cdr3_aa: CASSPRTGGGTYEQYF; cdr3_nt: TGTGCCAGTAGTCCTCGGACAGGGGGCGGAACCTACGAGCAGTACTTC
clone_size: .; d_call: .; j_call: TRBJ2-3; v_call: TRBV27; cdr3_aa: CASSHPTWDTQYF; cdr3_nt: TGTGCCAGCAGTCACCCGACATGGGATACGCAGTATTTT
clone_size: .; d_call: .; j_call: TRBJ1-6; v_call: TRBV6-5; cdr3_aa: CASSQDIYNSPLHF; cdr3_nt: TGTGCCAGCAGCCAGGACATATATAATTCACCCCTCCACTTT
clone_size: few; d_call: .; j_call: TRBJ1-3; v_call: TRBV28; cdr3_aa: CASGGRGNTIYF; cdr3_nt: TGTGCCAGCGGCGGGAGGGGCAACACCATATATTTT